The present TCR beta chain was sequenced within a study of early stage breast cancer tumors. About this clone itself: Its antigen is unknown.

Study conclusions and caveats: Bulk DNA sequencing of unsorted cells missed chain pairing and markers. Tumor and normal breast were distinguished via blood comparison in about 85% of the 16 patients.

Germline V gives CDR1 SGHRS, CDR2 YFSETQ. Trimming cost V 4 bases and J 5 bases, with 15 bases left between them. CDR3 length: 14 amino acids. Profiled with immunoSEQ multiplex PCR; TCRdb holds only in-frame clones, not every one. Of approximately 52,000 clones listed, roughly 80% are singletons. The sequenced material came from blood. The clonotype was recovered from a person in their fifties with breast cancer. The V and J genes are TRBV5-1 and TRBJ1-2; perhaps TRBD1 as D (5 bases). The CDR3 is CASSLGTQTYGYTF. For the CDR3, the DNA is TGCGCCAGCAGCCTCGGGACCCAGACGTATGGCTACACCTTC.